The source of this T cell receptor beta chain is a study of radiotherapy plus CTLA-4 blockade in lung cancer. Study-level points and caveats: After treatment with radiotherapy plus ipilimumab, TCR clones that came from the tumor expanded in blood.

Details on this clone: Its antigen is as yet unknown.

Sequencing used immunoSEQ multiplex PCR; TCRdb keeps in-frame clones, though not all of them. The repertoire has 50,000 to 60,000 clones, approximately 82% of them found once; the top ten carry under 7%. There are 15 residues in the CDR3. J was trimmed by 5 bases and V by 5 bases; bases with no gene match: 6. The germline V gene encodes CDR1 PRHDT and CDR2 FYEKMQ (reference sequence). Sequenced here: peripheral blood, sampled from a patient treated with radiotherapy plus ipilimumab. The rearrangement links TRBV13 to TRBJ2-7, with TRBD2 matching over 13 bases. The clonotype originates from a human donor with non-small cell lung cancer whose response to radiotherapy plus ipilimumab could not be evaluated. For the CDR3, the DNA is TGTGCCAGCAGCCTGGGACTAGCGGGGAGTAACGAGCAGTACTTC. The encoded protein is CASSLGLAGSNEQYF.